Given below is one TCR beta chain in context. These data originate in a study of blood T cell repertoires in COVID-19. Study at large: Specimens from acute and convalescent COVID-19 originated in the United States, Italy and Spain.

In the original workflow: The authors estimated nucleated cell counts from reference gene primer amplification. Some clones are missing from TCRdb's copy, which holds only in-frame ones; the method was immunoSEQ multiplex PCR. That table supplies the V and J calls and clone size; D and trimming were determined from the DNA. The table lists hundreds of thousands of clones, about 90% of them singletons, with less than 3.5% in the top ten. Unmatched junction bases numbered 2, after V lost 6 bases and J lost 0 bases. This CDR3 is built from 14 residues. The germline V gene encodes CDR1 MNHEY and CDR2 SMNVEV (reference sequence).

The V and J genes are TRBV27 and TRBJ2-3; 8 positions match TRBD2. The sample taken for sequencing was peripheral blood. The TCR comes from a woman younger than 30 who had recovered from COVID-19. The DNA for the CDR3 is TGTGCCAGCAGGGAGCGGGGGAGCACAGATACGCAGTATTTT. As protein: CASRERGSTDTQYF.